This TCR beta chain comes out of a study of blood T cell repertoires in COVID-19. The Seattle patients, enrolled during active infection, were followed longitudinally. The CDR3 consists of 14 residues. V lost 6 bases to trimming and J lost 5 bases, with 13 bases between them. The germline CDR1 and CDR2 sequences are MNHEY and SVGAGI. How the authors handled the data: Using reference gene primer amplification, nucleated cell counts were estimated. The assay was immunoSEQ multiplex PCR, and TCRdb's table has in-frame clones only and misses some. The V and J calls and the clone size are those of that table, but D and trimming were determined from the DNA. The repertoire holds 75,000 to 95,000 clones, with around 88% as singletons.

The TCR comes from a woman aged 55-69 years with COVID-19, enrolled during active disease. The specimen sequenced was peripheral blood. The chain joins TRBV6-5 to TRBJ1-4, with D perhaps TRBD1 (6 bases). CDR3 coding DNA: TGTGCCAGCAGACCCCAGGGGAAGAATGAAAAACTGTTTTTT. It codes for CASRPQGKNEKLFF.